A selection of T cell receptor beta chains follows, all from one sample in a study of T cell changes during pregnancy in multiple sclerosis. Using immunoSEQ multiplex PCR, the repertoire was profiled, and TCRdb retains in-frame clones only, with some absent. The sample gives approximately 100,000 clones, roughly 90% of which show up once; about 3% is in the top ten. The sample consisted of peripheral blood, taken after pregnancy. The source is a female donor with multiple sclerosis, enrolled in a pregnancy study. Each CDR3 is given without its conserved first and last residue. Part of the rows lack a size; the others show once, few, many or a class for expanded clones.

J,V,size,CDR3
TRBJ1-1,TRBV6-6,-,ASSLNRAQAEAF
TRBJ1-6,TRBV14,-,ASSHGRGSYNSPLH
TRBJ1-1,TRBV6-5,few,ASSTYRVTSEAF
TRBJ2-2,TRBV11-2,once,ASSFRPPGNTGELF
TRBJ1-3,TRBV11-2,-,ASSLDRRAFGNTIY
TRBJ1-2,TRBV19,-,ASTNRDLLFGGYT
TRBJ2-1,TRBV11-3,-,ASSMTGTSVDNEQF
TRBJ1-2,TRBV2,-,ASIFDERGSGYT
TRBJ2-5,TRBV6-6,-,ASSFPLETQY
TRBJ2-7,TRBV18,-,ASSPEGLASAYEQY
TRBJ2-4,TRBV6-6,once,ASTNLAGRNIQY
TRBJ1-2,TRBV18,-,ASSPPSDYGYT
TRBJ2-7,TRBV6-5,-,ASGQISYEQY
TRBJ2-1,TRBV9,-,ASSAGDEQF
TRBJ2-3,TRBV7-8,-,ASSSSVAPATDTQY
TRBJ1-1,TRBV10-3,-,AISGTAGATEAF
TRBJ2-1,TRBV4-1,-,ASSQTPTSGGINEQF
TRBJ2-3,TRBV13,-,ASSSGDRSFTDTQY
TRBJ1-1,TRBV15,few,ATSRTSGEAF
TRBJ2-5,TRBV6-5,-,ASSPGRGETQY
TRBJ1-1,TRBV5-1,once,ARNILQGKRMGNTEAF
TRBJ1-3,TRBV19,once,ASSPSSGNTIY
TRBJ1-2,TRBV6-6,-,ASSYSQTRTDGYT
TRBJ2-7,TRBV5-6,-,ASSLLHSEQY
TRBJ1-4,TRBV27,-,ASRSALRGTYNEKLF
TRBJ2-7,TRBV6-5,-,ASSSDSSGSYEQY
TRBJ1-6,TRBV4-1,few,ASSPTTGGWDSPLH
TRBJ2-7,TRBV4-1,once,ASSQTGTASSYEQY
TRBJ1-1,TRBV6-6,-,AEGTGYQKGSVAF
TRBJ1-2,TRBV29-1,once,SDRSGNGYT
TRBJ2-7,TRBV28,-,ASSLAYSYEQY
TRBJ1-2,TRBV7-9,-,ASRDTGDIYGYT
TRBJ2-7,TRBV6-1,-,ASSEFAGTPYEQY
TRBJ1-1,TRBV6-6,-,ASSYSRVGTEAF
TRBJ1-1,TRBV2,-,ASSAGTLVNTEAF
TRBJ2-4,TRBV4-1,-,ASSQDRPGGNIQY
TRBJ2-1,TRBV5-5,few,ASRSWTSGNEQF